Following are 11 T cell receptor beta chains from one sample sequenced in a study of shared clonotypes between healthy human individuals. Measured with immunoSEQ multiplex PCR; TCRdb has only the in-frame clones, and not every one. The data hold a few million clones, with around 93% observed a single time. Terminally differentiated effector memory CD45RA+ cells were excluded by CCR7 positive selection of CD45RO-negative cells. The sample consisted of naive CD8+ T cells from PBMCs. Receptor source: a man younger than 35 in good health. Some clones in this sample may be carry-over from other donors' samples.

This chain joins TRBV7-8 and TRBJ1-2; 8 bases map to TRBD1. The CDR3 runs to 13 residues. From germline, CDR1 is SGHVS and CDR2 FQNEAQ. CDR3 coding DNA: TGTACCTCCGCAGGGGGCTGGGGGGATGGCTACACCTTC. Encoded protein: CTSAGGWGDGYTF.

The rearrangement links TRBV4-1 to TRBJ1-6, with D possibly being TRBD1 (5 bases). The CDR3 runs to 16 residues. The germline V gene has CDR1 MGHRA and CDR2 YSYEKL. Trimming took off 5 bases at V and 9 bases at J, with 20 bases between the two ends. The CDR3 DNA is TGCGCCAGCAGCAGGGGAAGGGGCCTGGATGGTTCACCCCTCCACTTT. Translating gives CASSRGRGLDGSPLHF.

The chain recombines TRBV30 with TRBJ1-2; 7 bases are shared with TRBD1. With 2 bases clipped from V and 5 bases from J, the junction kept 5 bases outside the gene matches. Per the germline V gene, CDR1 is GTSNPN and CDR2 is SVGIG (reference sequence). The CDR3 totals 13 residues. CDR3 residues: CAWSYVTGYGYTF. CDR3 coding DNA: TGTGCCTGGAGTTACGTGACAGGGTATGGCTACACCTTC.

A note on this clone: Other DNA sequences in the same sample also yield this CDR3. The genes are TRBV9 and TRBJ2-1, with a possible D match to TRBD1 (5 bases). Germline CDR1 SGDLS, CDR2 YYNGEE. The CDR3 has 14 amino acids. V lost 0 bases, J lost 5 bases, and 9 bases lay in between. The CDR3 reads CASSVGGRNNEQFF. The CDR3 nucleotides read TGTGCCAGCAGCGTAGGGGGCAGAAACAATGAGCAGTTCTTC.

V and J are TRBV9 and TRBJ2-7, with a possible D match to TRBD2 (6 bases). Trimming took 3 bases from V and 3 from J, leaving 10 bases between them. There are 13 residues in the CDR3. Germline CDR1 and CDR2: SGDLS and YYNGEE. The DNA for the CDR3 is TGTGCCAGCAGCGCAACTAGCAGCTACGAGCAGTACTTC. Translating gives CASSATSSYEQYF. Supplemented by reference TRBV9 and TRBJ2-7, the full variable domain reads DSGVTQTPKHLITATGQRVTLRCSPRSGDLSVYWYQQSLDQGLQFLIQYYNGEERAKGNILERFSAQQFPDLHSELNLSSLELGDSALYFCASSATSSYEQYFGPGTRLTVT.

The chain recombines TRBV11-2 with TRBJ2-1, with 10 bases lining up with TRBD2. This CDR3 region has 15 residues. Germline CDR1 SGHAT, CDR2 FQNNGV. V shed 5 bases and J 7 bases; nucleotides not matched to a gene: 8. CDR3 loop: CASSPLGLATNEQFF. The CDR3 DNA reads TGTGCCAGCAGCCCCTTGGGACTAGCGACGAATGAGCAGTTCTTC.

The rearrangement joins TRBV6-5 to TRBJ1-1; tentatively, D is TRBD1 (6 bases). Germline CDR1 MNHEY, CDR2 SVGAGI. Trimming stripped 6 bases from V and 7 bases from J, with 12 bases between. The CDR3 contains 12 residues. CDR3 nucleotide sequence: TGTGCCAGCAGAAAAGGGACAAATGAAGCTTTCTTT. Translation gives CASRKGTNEAFF.

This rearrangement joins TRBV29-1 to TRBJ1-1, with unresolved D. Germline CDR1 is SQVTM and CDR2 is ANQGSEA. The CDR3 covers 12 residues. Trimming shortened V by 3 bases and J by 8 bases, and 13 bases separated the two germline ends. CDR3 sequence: CSVEFLGGEAFF. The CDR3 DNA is TGCAGCGTTGAGTTCTTAGGCGGGGAAGCTTTCTTT.

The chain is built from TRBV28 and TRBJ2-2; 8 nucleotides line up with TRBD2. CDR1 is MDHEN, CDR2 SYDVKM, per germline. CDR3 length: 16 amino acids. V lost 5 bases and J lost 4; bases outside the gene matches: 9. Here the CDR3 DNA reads TGTGCCAGCAGTCCCACCGTCGGGAGGGGCACCGGGGAGCTGTTTTTT. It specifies CASSPTVGRGTGELFF.

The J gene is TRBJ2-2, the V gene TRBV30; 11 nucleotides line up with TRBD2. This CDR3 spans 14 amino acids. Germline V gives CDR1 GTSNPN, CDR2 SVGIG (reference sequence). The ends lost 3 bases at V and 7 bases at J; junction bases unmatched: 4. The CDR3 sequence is CAWSLTSGSGELFF. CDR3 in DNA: TGTGCCTGGAGCCTCACTAGCGGGAGCGGGGAGCTGTTTTTT.

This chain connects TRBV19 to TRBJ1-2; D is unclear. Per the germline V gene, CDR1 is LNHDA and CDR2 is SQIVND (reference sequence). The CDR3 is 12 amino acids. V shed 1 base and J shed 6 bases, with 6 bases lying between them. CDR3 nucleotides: TGTGCCAGTAGTATAGGGGTGGATGGCTACACCTTC. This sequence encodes CASSIGVDGYTF.